This TCR beta chain was captured in a study of blood T cell repertoires in COVID-19. Study summary: Sample material is recorded as cDNA or gDNA derived from T cells, B-cell-depleted T cells, or PBMCs.

Sequenced by immunoSEQ multiplex PCR; TCRdb stores in-frame clones only, minus some. In the table there are about 250,000 clones, about four fifths of which are singletons. Germline V gene lookup returns CDR1 LGHNA and CDR2 YNFKEQ. V lost 1 base, J lost 6 bases, and 2 bases stayed unmatched. The CDR3 runs to 15 residues. The sample was peripheral blood. The sequence was collected from a woman aged 70 to 79 with acute or convalescent COVID-19. This chain uses TRBV4-2 with TRBJ2-2; TRBD2 aligns across 10 bases. In nucleotides, the CDR3 is TGTGCCAGCAGCCAAGCGAGCGGGGGGGCCGGGGAGCTGTTTTTT. Protein product: CASSQASGGAGELFF.